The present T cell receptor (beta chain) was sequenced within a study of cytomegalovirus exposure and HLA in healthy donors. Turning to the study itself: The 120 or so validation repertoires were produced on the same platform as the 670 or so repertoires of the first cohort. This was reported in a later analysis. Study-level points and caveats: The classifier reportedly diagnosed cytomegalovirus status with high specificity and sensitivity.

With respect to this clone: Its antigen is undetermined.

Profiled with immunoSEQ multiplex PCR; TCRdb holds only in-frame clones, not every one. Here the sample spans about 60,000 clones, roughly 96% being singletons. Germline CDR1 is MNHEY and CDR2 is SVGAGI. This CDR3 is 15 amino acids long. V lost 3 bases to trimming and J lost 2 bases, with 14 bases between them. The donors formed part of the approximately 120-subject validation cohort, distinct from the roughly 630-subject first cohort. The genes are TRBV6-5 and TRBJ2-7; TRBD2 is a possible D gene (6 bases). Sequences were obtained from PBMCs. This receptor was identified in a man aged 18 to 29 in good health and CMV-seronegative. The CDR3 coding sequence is TGTGCCAGCAGTTATTGGGAGGCGGGAACCTACGAGCAGTACTTC. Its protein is CASSYWEAGTYEQYF.